What follows is one TCR beta chain and its context. CDR1 ENHRY and CDR2 SYGVKD come from the germline V gene. The V and J ends lost 3 bases and 10 bases respectively, with 13 bases between them. This CDR3 is 13 amino acids long. Drawing of blood for sampling happened at baseline, at cycle 4 day 1, and at cycle 7 day 1. The data derive from a study of OX40 agonist ivuxolimab in advanced cancers. Overall study context: A mean age of about 59 years, range about 20 to 79, was recorded, and under 85% were male. A partial response was reached by three patients: one with hepatocellular carcinoma and two with cutaneous melanoma.

Sequenced by immunoSEQ multiplex PCR; TCRdb stores in-frame clones only, minus some. This table holds approximately 17,000 clones, more than 65% found once. The V gene is TRBV10-3, the J gene TRBJ2-1; D might be TRBD1 or TRBD2, each matching 5 bases. The receptor comes from an adult with an advanced solid tumor such as melanoma, head and neck, liver or kidney cancer. The sequences come from CD4+ or CD8+ T cells sorted from blood, collected in a trial of the OX40 agonist ivuxolimab. CDR3 nucleotides: TGTGCCATCAGTGACCGAGGGGTAGGAGAGCAGTTCTTC. Its translation: CAISDRGVGEQFF.